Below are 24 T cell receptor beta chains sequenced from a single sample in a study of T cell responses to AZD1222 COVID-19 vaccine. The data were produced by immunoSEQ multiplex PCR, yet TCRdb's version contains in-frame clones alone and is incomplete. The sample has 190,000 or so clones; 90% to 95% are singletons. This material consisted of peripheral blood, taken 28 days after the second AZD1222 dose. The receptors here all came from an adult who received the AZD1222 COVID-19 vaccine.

The CDR3: CAWSGATARNTIYF. The CDR3 DNA follows: TGTGCCTGGAGCGGCGCTACAGCCAGAAACACCATATATTTT. V usage is TRBV30 and J usage is TRBJ1-3; no definite D call. Looked up from germline, CDR1 is GTSNPN and CDR2 is SVGIG (reference sequence). Trimming took off 3 bases at V and 5 bases at J, with 14 bases between the two ends. The CDR3 is 14 amino acids.

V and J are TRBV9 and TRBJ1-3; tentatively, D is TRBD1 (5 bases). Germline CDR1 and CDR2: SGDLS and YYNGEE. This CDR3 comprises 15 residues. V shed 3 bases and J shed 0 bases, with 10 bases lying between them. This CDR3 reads CASSAQGFSGNTIYF. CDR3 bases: TGTGCCAGCAGCGCCCAGGGCTTCTCTGGAAACACCATATATTTT.

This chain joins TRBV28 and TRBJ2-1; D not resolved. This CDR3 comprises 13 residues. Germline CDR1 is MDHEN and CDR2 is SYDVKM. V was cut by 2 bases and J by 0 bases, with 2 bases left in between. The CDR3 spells CASSLSSYNEQFF. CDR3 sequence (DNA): TGTGCCAGCAGTTTAAGCTCCTACAATGAGCAGTTCTTC. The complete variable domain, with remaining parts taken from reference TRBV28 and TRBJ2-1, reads DVKVTQSSRYLVKRTGEKVFLECVQDMDHENMFWYRQDPGLGLRLIYFSYDVKMKEKGDIPEGYSVSREKKERFSLILESASTNQTSMYLCASSLSSYNEQFFGPGTRLTVL.

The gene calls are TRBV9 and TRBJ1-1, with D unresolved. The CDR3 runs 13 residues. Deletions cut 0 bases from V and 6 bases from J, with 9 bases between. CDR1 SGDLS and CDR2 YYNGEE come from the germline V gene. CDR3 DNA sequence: TGTGCCAGCAGCGTAGCACCCTGGGCTGAAGCTTTCTTT. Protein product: CASSVAPWAEAFF.

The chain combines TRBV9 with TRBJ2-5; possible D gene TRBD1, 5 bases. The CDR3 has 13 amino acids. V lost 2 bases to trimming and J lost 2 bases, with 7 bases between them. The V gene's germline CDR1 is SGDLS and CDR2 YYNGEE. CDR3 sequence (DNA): TGTGCCAGCAGCGTGGCAGGGCAAGAGACCCAGTACTTC. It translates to CASSVAGQETQYF.

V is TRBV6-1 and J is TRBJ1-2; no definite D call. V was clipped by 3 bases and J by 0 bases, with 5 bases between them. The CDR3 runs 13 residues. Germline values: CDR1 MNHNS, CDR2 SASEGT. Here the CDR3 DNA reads TGTGCCAGCAGTGACACAGCTAACTATGGCTACACCTTC. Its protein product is CASSDTANYGYTF.

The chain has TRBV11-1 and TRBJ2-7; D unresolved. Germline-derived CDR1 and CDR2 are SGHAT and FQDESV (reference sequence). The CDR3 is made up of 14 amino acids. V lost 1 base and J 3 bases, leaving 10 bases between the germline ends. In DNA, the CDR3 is TGTGCCAGCAGCTTAGGAGCCCAAATCTACGAGCAGTACTTC. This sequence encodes CASSLGAQIYEQYF.

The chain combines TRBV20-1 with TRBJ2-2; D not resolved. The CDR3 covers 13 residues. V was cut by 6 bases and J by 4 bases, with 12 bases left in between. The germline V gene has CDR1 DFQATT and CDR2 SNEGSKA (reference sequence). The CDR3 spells CSASDGVTGELFF. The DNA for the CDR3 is TGCAGTGCCAGTGATGGAGTCACCGGGGAGCTGTTTTTT.

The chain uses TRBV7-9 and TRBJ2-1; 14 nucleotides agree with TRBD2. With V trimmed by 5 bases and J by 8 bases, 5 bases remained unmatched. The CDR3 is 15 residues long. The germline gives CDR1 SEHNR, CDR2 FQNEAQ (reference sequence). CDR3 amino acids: CASSPTSGGVDEQFF. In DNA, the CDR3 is TGTGCCAGCAGCCCGACTAGCGGGGGGGTGGATGAGCAGTTCTTC.

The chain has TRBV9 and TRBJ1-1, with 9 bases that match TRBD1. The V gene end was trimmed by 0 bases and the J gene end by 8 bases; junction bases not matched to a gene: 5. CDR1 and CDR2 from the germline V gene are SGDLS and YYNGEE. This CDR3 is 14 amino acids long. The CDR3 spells CASSVAPTGGEAFF. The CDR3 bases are TGTGCCAGCAGCGTAGCTCCTACAGGGGGCGAAGCTTTCTTT.

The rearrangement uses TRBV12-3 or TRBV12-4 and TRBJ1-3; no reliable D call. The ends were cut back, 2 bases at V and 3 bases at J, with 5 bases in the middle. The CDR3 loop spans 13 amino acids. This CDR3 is CASSLLIGNTIYF. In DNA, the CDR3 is TGTGCCAGCAGTTTACTCATTGGAAACACCATATATTTT.

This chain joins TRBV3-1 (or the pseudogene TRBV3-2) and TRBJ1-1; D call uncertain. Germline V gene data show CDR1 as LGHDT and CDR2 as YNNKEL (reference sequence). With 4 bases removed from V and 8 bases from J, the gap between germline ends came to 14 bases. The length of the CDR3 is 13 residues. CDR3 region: CASSPSPYSEAFF. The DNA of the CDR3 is TGTGCCAGCAGCCCATCCCCATACTCAGAAGCTTTCTTT.

In DNA, the CDR3 is TGTGCCACCAGCAGAGATGGGACACTCCCTAGCAATCAGCCCCAGCATTTT. Its protein is CATSRDGTLPSNQPQHF. V is TRBV15 and J is TRBJ1-5, with D possibly TRBD1 on 6 matching bases. This CDR3 is built from 17 residues. CDR1 and CDR2 (germline): LNHNV, YYDKDF (reference sequence). The V end lost 0 bases, the J end lost 0 bases, and 12 bases lay between the germline ends. Drawing the rest from reference TRBV15 and TRBJ1-5, the complete variable domain is DAMVIQNPRYQVTQFGKPVTLSCSQTLNHNVMYWYQQKSSQAPKLLFHYYDKDFNNEADTPDNFQSRRPNTSFCFLDIRSPGLGDTAMYLCATSRDGTLPSNQPQHFGDGTRLSIL.

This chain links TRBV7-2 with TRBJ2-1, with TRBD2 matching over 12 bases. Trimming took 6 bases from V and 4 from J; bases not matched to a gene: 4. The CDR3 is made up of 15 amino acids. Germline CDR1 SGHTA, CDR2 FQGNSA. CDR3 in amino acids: CASRRLAGEYNEQFF. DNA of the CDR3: TGTGCCAGCAGGCGACTAGCGGGGGAATACAATGAGCAGTTCTTC.

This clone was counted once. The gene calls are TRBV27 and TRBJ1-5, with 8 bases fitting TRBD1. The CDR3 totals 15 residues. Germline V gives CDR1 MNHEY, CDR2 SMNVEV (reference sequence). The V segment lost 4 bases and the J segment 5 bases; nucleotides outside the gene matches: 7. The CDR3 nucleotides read TGTGCCAGCAGTTCTACAGGGGGGATTTATCAGCCCCAGCATTTT. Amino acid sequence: CASSSTGGIYQPQHF.

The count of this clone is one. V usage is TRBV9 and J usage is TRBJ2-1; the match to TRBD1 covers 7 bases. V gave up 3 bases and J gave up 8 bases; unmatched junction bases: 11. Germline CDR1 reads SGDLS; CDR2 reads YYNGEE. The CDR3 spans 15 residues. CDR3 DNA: TGTGCCAGCAGCGGGTCCGGGACAGAGAGCGATGAGCAGTTCTTC. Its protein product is CASSGSGTESDEQFF. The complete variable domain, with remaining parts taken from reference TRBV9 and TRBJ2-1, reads DSGVTQTPKHLITATGQRVTLRCSPRSGDLSVYWYQQSLDQGLQFLIQYYNGEERAKGNILERFSAQQFPDLHSELNLSSLELGDSALYFCASSGSGTESDEQFFGPGTRLTVL.

The CDR3 DNA reads TGTGCCAGCAGAACAGGGGGGGACTATGGCTACACCTTC. Its translation: CASRTGGDYGYTF. The J gene is TRBJ1-2, the V gene TRBV6-6, with TRBD1 identical over 8 bases. V gave up 6 bases and J gave up 3 bases; unmatched junction bases: 3. The CDR3 totals 13 residues. Germline V lookup: CDR1 MNHNY, CDR2 SVGAGI (reference sequence).

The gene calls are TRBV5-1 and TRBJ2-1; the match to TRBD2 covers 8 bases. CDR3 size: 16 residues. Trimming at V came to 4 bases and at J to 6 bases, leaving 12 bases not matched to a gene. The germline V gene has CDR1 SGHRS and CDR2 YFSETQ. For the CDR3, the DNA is TGCGCCAGCAGCCCCGGCGGGTCTAGCGGGTTCAATGAGCAGTTCTTC. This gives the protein CASSPGGSSGFNEQFF.

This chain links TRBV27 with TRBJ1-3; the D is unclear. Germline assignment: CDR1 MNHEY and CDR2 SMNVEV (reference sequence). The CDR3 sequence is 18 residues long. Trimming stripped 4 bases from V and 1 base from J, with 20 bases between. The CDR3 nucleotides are TGTGCCAGCAGTTACCCCTCGGAGGGTATGCATTCTGGAAACACCATATATTTT. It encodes CASSYPSEGMHSGNTIYF.

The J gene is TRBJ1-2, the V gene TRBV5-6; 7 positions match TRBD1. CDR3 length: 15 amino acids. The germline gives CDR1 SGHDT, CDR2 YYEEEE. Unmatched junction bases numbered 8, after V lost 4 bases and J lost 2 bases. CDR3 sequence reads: CASSPDRRSNYGYTF. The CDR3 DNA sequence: TGTGCCAGCAGCCCGGACAGGCGGTCCAACTATGGCTACACCTTC. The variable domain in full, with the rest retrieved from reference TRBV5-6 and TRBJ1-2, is DAGVTQSPTHLIKTRGQQVTLRCSPKSGHDTVSWYQQALGQGPQFIFQYYEEEERQRGNFPDRFSGHQFPNYSSELNVNALLLGDSALYLCASSPDRRSNYGYTFGSGTRLTVV.

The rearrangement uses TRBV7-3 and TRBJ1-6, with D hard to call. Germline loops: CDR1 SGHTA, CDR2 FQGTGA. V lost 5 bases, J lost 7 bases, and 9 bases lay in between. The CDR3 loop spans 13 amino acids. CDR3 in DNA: TGTGCCAGCAGCGTGGACCAAAATTCACCCCTCCACTTT. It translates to CASSVDQNSPLHF.

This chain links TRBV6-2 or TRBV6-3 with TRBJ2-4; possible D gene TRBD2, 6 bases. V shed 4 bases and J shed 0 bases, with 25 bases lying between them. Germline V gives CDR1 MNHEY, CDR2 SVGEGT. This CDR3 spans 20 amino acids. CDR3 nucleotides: TGTGCCAGCAGTTTCGCGGTGGGACTTACAGGTACCATAGCCAAAAACATTCAGTACTTC. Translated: CASSFAVGLTGTIAKNIQYF.

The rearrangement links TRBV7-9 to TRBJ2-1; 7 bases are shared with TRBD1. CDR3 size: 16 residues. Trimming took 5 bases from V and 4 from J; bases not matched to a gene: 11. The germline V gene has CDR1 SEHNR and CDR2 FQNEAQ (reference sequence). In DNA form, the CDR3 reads TGTGCCAGCAGCGTTACTACAGGGGCGAATTACAATGAGCAGTTCTTC. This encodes CASSVTTGANYNEQFF.

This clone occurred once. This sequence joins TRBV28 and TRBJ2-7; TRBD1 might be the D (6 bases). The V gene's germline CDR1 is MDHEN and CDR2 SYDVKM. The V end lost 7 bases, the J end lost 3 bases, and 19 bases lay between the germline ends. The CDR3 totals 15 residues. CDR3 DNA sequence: TGTGCCAGCAAGGGTCGCTGGACAGCTGTCTACGAGCAGTACTTC. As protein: CASKGRWTAVYEQYF. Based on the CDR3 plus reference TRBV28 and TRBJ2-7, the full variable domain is DVKVTQSSRYLVKRTGEKVFLECVQDMDHENMFWYRQDPGLGLRLIYFSYDVKMKEKGDIPEGYSVSREKKERFSLILESASTNQTSMYLCASKGRWTAVYEQYFGPGTRLTVT.